Sequencing of this TCR beta chain was carried out in a study of graft-versus-host responses after intestinal transplantation. Study information: All recipients got anti-thymocyte globulin induction, then tacrolimus and steroids for roughly three years.

Comment on this clone: Its antigen remains unidentified.

Here immunoSEQ multiplex PCR was the method, and the copy in TCRdb shows in-frame clones only, minus some. Among 20,000 or so clones listed, more than 65% were seen once. Germline CDR1 LNHNV, CDR2 YYDKDF (reference sequence). J lost 7 bases, V lost 5 bases, and 12 bases had no gene match. This CDR3 is built from 16 residues. General observations from the study: Individuals carrying graft-donor T cell macrochimerism showed high graft-versus-host to host-versus-graft clonal ratios in allografts.

This TCR was recovered from a human patient who received an intestinal transplant, so some T cells may come from the graft donor. Specimen: PBMCs, collected 14 days after transplant. The rearrangement links TRBV15 to TRBJ2-1; TRBD2 aligns across 9 bases. DNA for the CDR3: TGTGCCACCAGCTATACGCTAGCGGGATTGTGGAATGAGCAGTTCTTC. Translation: CATSYTLAGLWNEQFF.